Given below is one T cell receptor beta chain in context. This entry comes from a study of tumor-infiltrating lymphocytes in primary liver carcinoma. The CDR3 covers 12 residues. Trimming left V 10 bases short and J 6 bases short, with 15 bases between. The germline CDR1 and CDR2 sequences are MNHEY and SVGAGI. A primer matching the constant region was used to make TCR beta cDNA from approximately 0.45 ug of total RNA. Three rounds of nested multiplex PCR with slightly modified ARM-PCR produced TCR beta libraries. Running 9 to 10 cycles apiece, the first two PCR rounds relied on TRBV1-TRBV30 forward primers together with a C-beta reverse primer. TCRdb re-derived calls from the multiplex PCR reads in MiXCR, one entry per CDR3 protein. This table holds hundreds of thousands of distinct CDR3 sequences, around three fifths found once. They got blood RNA out of unsorted whole blood and also pulled out germline DNA.

This chain uses TRBV6-5 with TRBJ1-2, with D perhaps matching TRBD1 (6 bases). This TCR was recovered from a woman aged 25 to 39 with primary liver carcinoma and hepatitis B virus infection. Input material: peripheral blood. This chain's CDR3 is CATCTGSDGYTF. For the CDR3, the DNA is TGTGCCACCTGTACAGGGTCGGATGGCTACACCTTC.